This T cell receptor (beta chain) emerged from a study of T cell repertoires in cytomegalovirus infection. TCRdb independently ran MiXCR on the reads; one entry per CDR3 protein. The table shows about 490,000 distinct CDR3 sequences, with approximately 15% occurring only once. The CDR3 runs 13 residues. Per germline, CDR1 DFQATT and CDR2 SNEGSKA (reference sequence). The V gene lost 5 bases and the J gene lost 5 bases, with 13 bases spanning the gap. The V and J genes are TRBV20-1 and TRBJ2-1; D may correspond to TRBD1 or TRBD2 (6 bases each). Sequenced sample: CD8+ T cells from PBMCs. This receptor was taken from a human donor in good health (CMV status not recorded). Some clones in this sample may be carry-over from other donors' samples. CDR3 nucleotides: TGCAGTGCTCCTCAAGGGGGGAACAATGAGCAGTTCTTC. Its translation: CSAPQGGNNEQFF.